This T cell receptor (beta chain) was sequenced in a study of OX40 agonist ivuxolimab in advanced cancers. The CDR3 extends over 19 amino acids. V was clipped by 6 bases and J by 0 bases, with 24 bases between them. Germline V gives CDR1 WSHSY, CDR2 SAAADI. The repertoire was sequenced with immunoSEQ multiplex PCR; TCRdb's copy has only in-frame clones and lacks some. This sample carries about 150,000 clones, about nine tenths of them seen once, and the ten largest clones take around 1%. A note on this clone: No antigen is known for it.

Study observations and caveats: Averaged across samples, CD8+ T cells carried more expanded clones than CD4+ did.

This clonotype was obtained from an adult with an advanced solid tumor such as melanoma, head and neck, liver or kidney cancer. The sequenced sample was CD4+ or CD8+ T cells sorted from blood, obtained in a trial of the OX40 agonist ivuxolimab. The rearrangement joins TRBV10-2 to TRBJ1-5, with a tentative D call TRBD1 (5 bases). The CDR3 reads CASSDYPRTFPSSNQPQHF. The CDR3 region has the DNA TGCGCCAGCAGCGACTATCCGAGGACATTTCCTTCTAGCAATCAGCCCCAGCATTTT.